This passage covers 10 T cell receptor beta chains from one sample sequenced in a study of a mutant IDH1 vaccine in newly diagnosed glioma (dated by TCRdb to about 2021). These TCRs' antigens remain unknown. Libraries came from the immunoSEQ multiplex PCR assay. In its TCRdb copy, this immuneACCESS table keeps in-frame sequences only and misses some clones. Where compared with another copy, unresolved V genes explain less than half of these, and the others have no known cause. This sample comprises over 55,000 clones, about 88% of them detected only once. Less than 2% of the sample lies in the top ten. The meaning of the sample's time point label: week 11, during vaccination. A 20-mer mutant IDH1 peptide at 300 micrograms in Montanide made up each vaccine dose, which was injected subcutaneously together with topical imiquimod. This specimen consisted of PBMCs, obtained from a glioma patient whose treatment included an IDH1 peptide vaccine. These receptors originate from a middle-aged man with glioma.

V gene TRBV4-1 combines with J gene TRBJ2-5; D is unclear. Germline CDR1 and CDR2: MGHRA and YSYEKL. The CDR3 consists of 16 residues. V was pared by 0 bases and J by 4 bases, with 15 bases between. CDR3 nucleotide sequence: TGCGCCAGCAGCCAAGAGAGCAGGTGGGGTTCAGAGACCCAGTACTTC. Translated, it gives CASSQESRWGSETQYF.

This sequence joins TRBV9 and TRBJ2-7; 9 bases are shared with TRBD2. CDR3 length: 14 amino acids. V shed 4 bases and J 1 base; nucleotides not matched to a gene: 3. CDR1 and CDR2 (germline): SGDLS, YYNGEE. CDR3 bases: TGTGCCAGCAGCCTCAGCGGGAGGTCCTACGAGCAGTACTTC. Encoded protein: CASSLSGRSYEQYF. Supplemented by reference TRBV9 and TRBJ2-7, the full variable domain reads DSGVTQTPKHLITATGQRVTLRCSPRSGDLSVYWYQQSLDQGLQFLIQYYNGEERAKGNILERFSAQQFPDLHSELNLSSLELGDSALYFCASSLSGRSYEQYFGPGTRLTVT.

The rearrangement joins TRBV7-8 to TRBJ2-3, with 9 bases that match TRBD2. The trim removed 6 bases at V and 5 bases at J, leaving 12 bases unmatched. There are 16 residues in the CDR3. CDR1 and CDR2 (germline): SGHVS, FQNEAQ. CDR3 region: CASRRTRGRGGDTQYF. The CDR3 nucleotides read TGTGCCAGCAGACGAACCCGGGGGCGGGGGGGAGATACGCAGTATTTT. Looking up the rest from reference TRBV7-8 and TRBJ2-3 gives the full variable domain: GAGVSQSPRYKVAKRGQDVALRCDPISGHVSLFWYQQALGQGPEFLTYFQNEAQLDKSGLPSDRFFAERPEGSVSTLKIQRTQQEDSAVYLCASRRTRGRGGDTQYFGPGTRLTVL.

This chain connects TRBV19 to TRBJ1-4; 9 bases are a match to TRBD1. Germline lookup yields CDR1 LNHDA and CDR2 SQIVND (reference sequence). The CDR3 runs to 17 residues. Trimming cost V 5 bases and J 2 bases; bases outside gene matches: 9. The CDR3 nucleotides are TGTGCCAGTAGTCTCACAGGGGGCGTCGGGACTAATGAAAAACTGTTTTTT. Translation gives CASSLTGGVGTNEKLFF. Full variable domain (remainder filled in from reference TRBV19 and TRBJ1-4): DGGITQSPKYLFRKEGQNVTLSCEQNLNHDAMYWYRQDPGQGLRLIYYSQIVNDFQKGDIAEGYSVSREKKESFPLTVTSAQKNPTAFYLCASSLTGGVGTNEKLFFGSGTQLSVL.

This clone was recorded once. The chain combines TRBV4-1 with TRBJ2-7; D might be TRBD2 (6 bases). Trimming took 7 bases from V and 0 from J, leaving 16 bases between them. The length of the CDR3 is 15 residues. Germline V gene lookup returns CDR1 MGHRA and CDR2 YSYEKL. The CDR3 is CASTYRDSPSYEQYF. The CDR3 nucleotides are TGCGCCAGCACCTACCGGGACTCGCCCTCCTACGAGCAGTACTTC.

The chain has TRBV15 and TRBJ1-2, with D tentatively TRBD1 (6 bases). CDR3 length equals 17 residues. V lost 0 bases to trimming and J lost 4 bases, with 18 bases between them. Germline V gene data show CDR1 as LNHNV and CDR2 as YYDKDF (reference sequence). The CDR3 reads CATSRDVGRGAGYGYTF. In DNA form, the CDR3 reads TGTGCCACCAGCAGAGATGTAGGTAGGGGGGCAGGCTATGGCTACACCTTC. The full variable domain, rest sourced from reference TRBV15 and TRBJ1-2, is DAMVIQNPRYQVTQFGKPVTLSCSQTLNHNVMYWYQQKSSQAPKLLFHYYDKDFNNEADTPDNFQSRRPNTSFCFLDIRSPGLGDTAMYLCATSRDVGRGAGYGYTFGSGTRLTVV.

This clone has only a few counts. The V gene is TRBV6-1, the J gene TRBJ1-2; 7 nucleotides match TRBD1. The CDR3 runs 15 residues. The V segment lost 4 bases and the J segment 4 bases; nucleotides outside the gene matches: 9. The germline V gene encodes CDR1 MNHNS and CDR2 SASEGT. The CDR3 is CASSVPWDSRYGYTF. The CDR3 bases are TGTGCCAGCAGTGTTCCGTGGGACAGCCGCTATGGCTACACCTTC.

The rearrangement joins TRBV28 to TRBJ1-5; D gene ambiguous. The CDR3 length is 15 residues. Trimming took off 6 bases at V and 1 base at J, with 13 bases between the two ends. Germline V gene sequence: CDR1 MDHEN, CDR2 SYDVKM. The CDR3 loop is CASRPFGVSNQPQHF. The CDR3, as DNA: TGTGCCAGCAGGCCTTTCGGGGTCAGCAATCAGCCCCAGCATTTT.

This clone came up once. The chain links TRBV25-1 to TRBJ2-2, with 9 bases lining up with TRBD1. Germline V lookup: CDR1 MGHDK, CDR2 SYGVNS. Trimming took 5 bases from V and 1 from J; bases not matched to a gene: 8. The CDR3 runs to 17 residues. CDR3 in DNA: TGTGCCAGCAGTCCTTCTAAGGGACAGGGGAACACCGGGGAGCTGTTTTTT. Protein sequence: CASSPSKGQGNTGELFF.

This chain connects TRBV5-1 to TRBJ1-2, with TRBD1 matching over 8 bases. The trim removed 1 base at V and 0 bases at J, leaving 8 bases unmatched. Looked up from germline, CDR1 is SGHRS and CDR2 is YFSETQ. The CDR3 spans 17 residues. CDR3 in DNA: TGCGCCAGCAGCTTGCAAGGACAGGGACAAGCTAACTATGGCTACACCTTC. Its translation: CASSLQGQGQANYGYTF.